This T cell receptor (beta chain) was captured in a study of OX40 agonist ivuxolimab in advanced cancers. Produced via immunoSEQ multiplex PCR; TCRdb's table is partial and in-frame only. The sample carries some 99,000 clones, 90% recorded once. The sequenced sample was CD4+ or CD8+ T cells sorted from blood, obtained in a trial of the OX40 agonist ivuxolimab. The sequence was obtained from an adult with an advanced solid tumor such as melanoma, head and neck, liver or kidney cancer.

The CDR3 loop reads CASSYSASADIQYF. The DNA for the CDR3 is TGTGCCAGCAGTTACTCGGCTAGCGCAGACATTCAGTACTTC. The chain couples TRBV6-5 to TRBJ2-4, with D possibly TRBD2 on 6 matching bases. V was clipped by 0 bases and J by 8 bases, with 11 bases between them. The germline V gene has CDR1 MNHEY and CDR2 SVGAGI. The CDR3 extends over 14 amino acids.